The present entry profiles one TCR beta chain with its context. No antigen is known for it. V was pared by 0 bases and J by 7 bases, with 13 bases between. The germline V gene has CDR1 LGHNA and CDR2 YSLEER. The CDR3 runs to 15 residues. This sample was included in a study of OX40 agonist ivuxolimab in advanced cancers. Turning to the study itself: People in dose escalation had one of these cancers: hepatocellular carcinoma, melanoma, renal cell or head and neck cancer. Earlier treatment with anti-PD-1, anti-PD-L1 or anti-CTLA-4 was permitted, and roughly 42% had received some.

Study observations and caveats: Low normalized T-cell clonal expansion was additionally recorded for some nonresponders. The CD4+ and CD8+ T cells in the blood had expanded clonally by week 6 at 0.1 to 3.0 mg/kg.

The method was immunoSEQ multiplex PCR; TCRdb's version includes in-frame clones alone and lacks a portion of them. The sample consists of approximately 75,000 clones, more than 75% of them appearing once. This receptor was identified in an adult with an advanced solid tumor such as melanoma, head and neck, liver or kidney cancer. The input for sequencing was CD4+ or CD8+ T cells sorted from blood, taken in a trial of the OX40 agonist ivuxolimab. This rearrangement joins TRBV4-3 to TRBJ1-5; perhaps TRBD1 as D (5 bases). CDR3 loop: CASSQDVAGQQPQHF. The DNA for the CDR3 is TGCGCCAGCAGCCAAGATGTTGCAGGGCAACAGCCCCAGCATTTT.